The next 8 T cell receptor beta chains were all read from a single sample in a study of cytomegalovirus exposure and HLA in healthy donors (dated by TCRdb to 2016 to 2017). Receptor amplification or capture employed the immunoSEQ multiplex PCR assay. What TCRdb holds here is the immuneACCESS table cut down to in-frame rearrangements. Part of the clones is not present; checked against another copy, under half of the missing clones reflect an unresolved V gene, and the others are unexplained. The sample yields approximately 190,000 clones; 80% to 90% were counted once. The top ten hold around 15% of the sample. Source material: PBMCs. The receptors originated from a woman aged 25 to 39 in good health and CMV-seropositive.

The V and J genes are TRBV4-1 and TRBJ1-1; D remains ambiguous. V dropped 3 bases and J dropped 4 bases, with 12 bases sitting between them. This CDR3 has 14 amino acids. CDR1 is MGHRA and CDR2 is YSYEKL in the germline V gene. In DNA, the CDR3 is TGCGCCAGCAGCCAGGCGGGAACTGGCACTGAAGCTTTCTTT. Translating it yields CASSQAGTGTEAFF.

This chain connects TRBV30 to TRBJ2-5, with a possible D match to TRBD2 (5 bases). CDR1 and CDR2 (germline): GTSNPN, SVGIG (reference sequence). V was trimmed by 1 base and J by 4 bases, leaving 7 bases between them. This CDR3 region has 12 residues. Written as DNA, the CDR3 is TGTGCCTGGAGTGGCGGGTCAGAGACCCAGTACTTC. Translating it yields CAWSGGSETQYF.

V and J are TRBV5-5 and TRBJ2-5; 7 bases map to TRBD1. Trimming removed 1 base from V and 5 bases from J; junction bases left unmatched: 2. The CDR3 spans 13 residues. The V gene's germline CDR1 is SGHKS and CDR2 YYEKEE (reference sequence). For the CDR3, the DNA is TGTGCCAGCAGCTTGACAGGGGCTGAGACCCAGTACTTC. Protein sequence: CASSLTGAETQYF. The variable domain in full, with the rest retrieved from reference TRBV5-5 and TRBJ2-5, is DAGVTQSPTHLIKTRGQQVTLRCSPISGHKSVSWYQQVLGQGPQFIFQYYEKEERGRGNFPDRFSARQFPNYSSELNVNALLLGDSALYLCASSLTGAETQYFGPGTRLLVL.

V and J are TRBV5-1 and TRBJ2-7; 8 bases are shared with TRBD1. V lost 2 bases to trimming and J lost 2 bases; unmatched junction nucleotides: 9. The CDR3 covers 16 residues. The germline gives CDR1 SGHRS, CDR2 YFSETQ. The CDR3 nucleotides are TGCGCCAGCAGCTTATCTCGGGACAGGATTACCTACGAGCAGTACTTC. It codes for CASSLSRDRITYEQYF.

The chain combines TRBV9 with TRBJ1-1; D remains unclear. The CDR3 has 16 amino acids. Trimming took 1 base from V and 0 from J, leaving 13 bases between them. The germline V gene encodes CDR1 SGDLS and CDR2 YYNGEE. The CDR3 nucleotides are TGTGCCAGCAGCGTAACGCCAGAATTCATGAACACTGAAGCTTTCTTT. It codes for CASSVTPEFMNTEAFF.

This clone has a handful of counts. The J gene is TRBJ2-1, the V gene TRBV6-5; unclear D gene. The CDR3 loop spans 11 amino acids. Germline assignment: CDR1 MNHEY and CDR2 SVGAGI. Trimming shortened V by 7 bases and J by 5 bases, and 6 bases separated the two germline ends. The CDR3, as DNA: TGTGCCAGCACGCGCGACAATGAGCAGTTCTTC. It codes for CASTRDNEQFF.

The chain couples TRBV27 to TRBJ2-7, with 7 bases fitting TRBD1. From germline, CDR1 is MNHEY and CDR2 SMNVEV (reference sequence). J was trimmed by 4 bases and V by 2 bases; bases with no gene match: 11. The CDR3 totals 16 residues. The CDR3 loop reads CASSLRQGSREYEQYF. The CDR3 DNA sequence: TGTGCCAGCAGTTTAAGACAGGGCTCTAGGGAATACGAGCAGTACTTC.

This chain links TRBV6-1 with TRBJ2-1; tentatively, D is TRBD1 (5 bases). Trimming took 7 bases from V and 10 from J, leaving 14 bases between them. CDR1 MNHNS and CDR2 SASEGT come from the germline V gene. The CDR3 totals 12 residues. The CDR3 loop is CASTLLRQEQFF. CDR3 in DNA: TGTGCCAGCACCCTGCTGAGACAGGAGCAGTTCTTC.